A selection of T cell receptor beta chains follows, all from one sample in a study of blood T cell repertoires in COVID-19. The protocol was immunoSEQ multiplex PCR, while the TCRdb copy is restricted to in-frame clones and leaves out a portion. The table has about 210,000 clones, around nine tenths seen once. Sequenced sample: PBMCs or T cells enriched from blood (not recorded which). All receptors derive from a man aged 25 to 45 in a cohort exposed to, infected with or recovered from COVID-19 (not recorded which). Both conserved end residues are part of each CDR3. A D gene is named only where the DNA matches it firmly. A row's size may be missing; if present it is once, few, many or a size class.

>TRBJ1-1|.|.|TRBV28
TGTGCCAGCAGTCGGACAGTGAACACTGAAGCTTTCTTT
CASSRTVNTEAFF
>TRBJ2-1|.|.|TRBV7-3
TGTGCCAGCAGCTTGGAACCCACAGGGTCACAGTTCTTC
CASSLEPTGSQFF
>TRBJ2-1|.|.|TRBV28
TGTGCCAGCAGTTTACGCGTCTCTTACCCCTACAATGAGCAGTTCTTC
CASSLRVSYPYNEQFF
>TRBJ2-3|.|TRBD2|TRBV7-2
TGTGCCAGCAGCTTCCGGACTAGCGGAACTCAAACCTACACAGATACGCAGTATTTT
CASSFRTSGTQTYTDTQYF
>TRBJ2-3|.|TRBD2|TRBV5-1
TGCGCCAGCAGCTTTAAAGAAGCGGGGACAGATACGCAGTATTTT
CASSFKEAGTDTQYF
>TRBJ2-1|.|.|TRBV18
TGTGCCAGCTCAGATTATACAGCCTCCAGCTCCTACAATGAGCAGTTCTTC
CASSDYTASSSYNEQFF
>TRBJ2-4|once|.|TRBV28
TGTGCCAGCAGTTTAGAGAGGTGGGCCAAAAACATTCAGTACTTC
CASSLERWAKNIQYF
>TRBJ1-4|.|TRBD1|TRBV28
TGTGCCAGCAGTTTAACGATAACAGGGGTTAGGCGGGAAAAACTGTTTTTT
CASSLTITGVRREKLFF
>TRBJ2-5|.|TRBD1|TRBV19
TGTGCCAGTAGGGACAGGGTGAGAGGAGAGACCCAGTACTTC
CASRDRVRGETQYF
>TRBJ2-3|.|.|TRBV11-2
TGTGCCAGCAGCAAAATACACTGGGCTACGCAGTATTTT
CASSKIHWATQYF
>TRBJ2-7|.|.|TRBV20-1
TGCAGTGCTAGTAGGGACTCCACTGAGGACGAGCAGTACTTC
CSASRDSTEDEQYF
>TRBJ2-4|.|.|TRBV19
TGTGCCAGTAGCCACCTGCCCGGGACTAACATTCAGTACTTC
CASSHLPGTNIQYF
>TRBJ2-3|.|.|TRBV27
TGTGCCAGCAGTTCGCGCGCAGATACGCAGTATTTT
CASSSRADTQYF
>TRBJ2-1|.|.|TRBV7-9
TGTGCCAGCAGCCCCCGGGGTGGCAGGAGCTCCTACAATGAGCAGTTCTTC
CASSPRGGRSSYNEQFF
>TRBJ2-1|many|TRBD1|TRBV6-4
TGTGCCAGCAGTGACGGGACAGGGGTGGGGAATGAGCAGTTCTTC
CASSDGTGVGNEQFF
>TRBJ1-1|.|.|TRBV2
TGTGCCAGCAGTGAACCACGATACAGAAACACTGAAGCTTTCTTT
CASSEPRYRNTEAFF
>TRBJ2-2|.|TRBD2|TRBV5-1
TGCGCCAGCAGCGGGACTAGCGGGGACACCGGGGAGCTGTTTTTT
CASSGTSGDTGELFF
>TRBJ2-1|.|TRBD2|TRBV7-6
TGTGCCAGCAGCCCAAGAGGGACTAGCGGGAGCCCCAGCTCCTACAATGAGCAGTTCTTC
CASSPRGTSGSPSSYNEQFF
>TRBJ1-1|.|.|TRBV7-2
TGTGCCAGCAGCTTAGTGAGCGAGTACACTGAAGCTTTCTTT
CASSLVSEYTEAFF
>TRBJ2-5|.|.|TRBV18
TGTGCCAGCTCACCAAGGGGCGATCAAGAGACCCAGTACTTC
CASSPRGDQETQYF
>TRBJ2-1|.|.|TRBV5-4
TGTGCCAGCAGCCCCTTGGCGGGCGCTTACAATGAGCAGTTCTTC
CASSPLAGAYNEQFF
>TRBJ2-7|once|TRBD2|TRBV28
TGTGCCAGCAGTCCTTTAGCGGGAGTCTCCTGGTACTACGAGCAGTACTTC
CASSPLAGVSWYYEQYF
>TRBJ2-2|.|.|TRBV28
TGTGCCAGCAGTCTTAACACCGGGGAGCTGTTTTTT
CASSLNTGELFF
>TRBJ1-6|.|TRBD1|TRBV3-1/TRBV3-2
TGTGCCAGCGTAGACAGGGGAAAGAGGGATTCACCCCTCCACTTT
CASVDRGKRDSPLHF
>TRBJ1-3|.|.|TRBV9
TGTGCCAGCAGCGTAGGCGGGGGGGGACGTCGAAACACCATATATTTT
CASSVGGGGRRNTIYF
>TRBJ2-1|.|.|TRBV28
TGTGCCAGCAGTTTCCCCTCGCAGTCCGTCCATTACAATGAGCAGTTCTTC
CASSFPSQSVHYNEQFF
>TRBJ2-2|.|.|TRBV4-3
TGCGCCAGCAGCCAAGAATTGGAGGGAATAATGAACACCGGGGAGCTGTTTTTT
CASSQELEGIMNTGELFF
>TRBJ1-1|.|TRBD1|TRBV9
TGTGCCAGCAGCTTCAGGACAGGGGCTGAAGCTTTCTTT
CASSFRTGAEAFF
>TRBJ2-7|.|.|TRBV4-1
TGCGCCAGCAGCCAAGAGAGCGATCGCCCATCGCGGTACTTC
CASSQESDRPSRYF
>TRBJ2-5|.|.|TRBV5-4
TGTGCCAGCAGCAAGGGAGTCGATCAAGAGACCCAGTACTTC
CASSKGVDQETQYF
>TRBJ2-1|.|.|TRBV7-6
TGTGCCAGCAGCTTAGGGAGACTACTTTGGCCCTACAATGAGCAGTTCTTC
CASSLGRLLWPYNEQFF
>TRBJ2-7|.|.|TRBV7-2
TGTGCCAGCAGCTTTGGTGGGAGTAGGACCTTCTACGAGCAGTACTTC
CASSFGGSRTFYEQYF
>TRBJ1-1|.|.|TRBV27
TGTGCCAGCAGTTTAATGGCCCAGGGTATCACGAACACTGAAGCTTTCTTT
CASSLMAQGITNTEAFF
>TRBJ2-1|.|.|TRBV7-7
TGTGCTAGCTCCTTCTCTACCTCCTACAATGAGCAGTTCTTC
CASSFSTSYNEQFF
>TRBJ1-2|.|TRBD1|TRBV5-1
TGCGCCAGCACCAGCACATCGGGACAGGGGGGATATGGCTACACCTTC
CASTSTSGQGGYGYTF
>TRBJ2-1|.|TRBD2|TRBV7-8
TGTGCCAGCAGCTTAGGTGCTAGCGGGAGTTTATCCTACAATGAGCAGTTCTTC
CASSLGASGSLSYNEQFF
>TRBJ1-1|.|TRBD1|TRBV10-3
TGTGCCAGCGGACAGGGGAAAACTGAAGCTTTCTTT
CASGQGKTEAFF
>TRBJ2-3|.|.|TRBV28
TGTGCCAGCAGACACGGGACCGGGGGAGATACGCAGTATTTT
CASRHGTGGDTQYF
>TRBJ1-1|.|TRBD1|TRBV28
TGTGCCAGCAGTTCCCTCCGACAGGGGGCGAGTAACACTGAAGCTTTCTTT
CASSSLRQGASNTEAFF
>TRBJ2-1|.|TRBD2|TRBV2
TGTGCCAGCAGCGACGGACTAGGTGATGAGCAGTTCTTC
CASSDGLGDEQFF
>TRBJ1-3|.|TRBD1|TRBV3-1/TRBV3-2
TGTGCCAGCAGCCGACAGACAGGGGGCGGAAACACCATATATTTT
CASSRQTGGGNTIYF
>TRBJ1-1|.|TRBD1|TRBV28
TGTGCCAGCAGTCTCAGGGGGCTAAACACTGAAGCTTTCTTT
CASSLRGLNTEAFF
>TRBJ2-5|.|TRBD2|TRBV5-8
TGTGCCAGCAGCTTTCCGGGACTAGCGGGAGAGACCCAGTACTTC
CASSFPGLAGETQYF
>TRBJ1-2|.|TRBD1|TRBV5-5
TGTGCCAGCAGGTTCTCGACAGGGGGCGAAAACTATGGCTACACCTTC
CASRFSTGGENYGYTF
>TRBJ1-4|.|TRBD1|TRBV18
TGTGCCAGCTCACGAGGGGGCGTAACTGAAAAACTGTTTTTT
CASSRGGVTEKLFF
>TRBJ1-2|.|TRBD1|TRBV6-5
TGTGCCAGCAGGGGGGACAGGGCTAACTATGGCTACACCTTC
CASRGDRANYGYTF
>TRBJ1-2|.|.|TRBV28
TGTGCCAGCAGTTTGTCAGGTTACTATGGCTACACCTTC
CASSLSGYYGYTF
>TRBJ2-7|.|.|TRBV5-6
TGTGCCAGCAGACCGGGACACAGCTACGAGCAGTACTTC
CASRPGHSYEQYF
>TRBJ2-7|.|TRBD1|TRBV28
TGTGCCAGCAGTCCCGGACAGGGAGGCTACGAGCAGTACTTC
CASSPGQGGYEQYF
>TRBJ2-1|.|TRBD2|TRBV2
TGTGCCAGCAGGACCGGGACTATCTCCTACAATGAGCAGTTCTTC
CASRTGTISYNEQFF
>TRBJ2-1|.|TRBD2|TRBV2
TGTGCCAGCAGTGTGACTAGCGGGATTTTCTCCTCTGCAAATGAGCAGTTCTTC
CASSVTSGIFSSANEQFF
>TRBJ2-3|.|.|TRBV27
TGTGCCAGCAGACTAGGGAATCGCCCCAGCACAGATACGCAGTATTTT
CASRLGNRPSTDTQYF
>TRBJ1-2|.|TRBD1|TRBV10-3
TGTGCCATCAGTGCTGACAGGGGGTTTGGCTATGGCTACACCTTC
CAISADRGFGYGYTF
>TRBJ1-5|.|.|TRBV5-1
TGCGCCAGCAGCCCCGGACAGCCCAATCAGCCCCAGCATTTT
CASSPGQPNQPQHF